Shown below are 17 T cell receptor beta chains from a single sample sequenced in a study of cytomegalovirus exposure and HLA in healthy donors. It was with 60 Vbeta and 13 Jbeta primers that the PCR ran. Method: immunoSEQ multiplex PCR; TCRdb's copy keeps in-frame clones and lacks some. The repertoire has about 140,000 clones, roughly three quarters of them found once; the top ten carry more than 0.85%. The specimen was PBMCs. The receptors originated from a man aged 18 to 30 in good health and CMV-seronegative.

This chain links TRBV7-6 with TRBJ2-7, with TRBD1 matching 9 bases. The CDR3 has 18 amino acids. Germline CDR1 is SGHVS and CDR2 is FNYEAQ. With 1 base clipped from V and 3 bases from J, the junction kept 13 bases outside the gene matches. The DNA of the CDR3 is TGTGCCAGCAGCTTAGGGGGGGGCCCGGGACAGGGACTCTACGAGCAGTACTTC. It is translated as CASSLGGGPGQGLYEQYF.

The V gene is TRBV7-9, the J gene TRBJ2-1; 16 bases fit TRBD2. The germline V gene has CDR1 SEHNR and CDR2 FQNEAQ (reference sequence). The CDR3 contains 17 residues. V gave up 5 bases and J gave up 2 bases; unmatched junction bases: 3. The CDR3 nucleotides read TGTGCCAGCAGCCGTGGGACTAGCGGGGGGGCCTACAATGAGCAGTTCTTC. Translated, it gives CASSRGTSGGAYNEQFF.

This sequence joins TRBV6-7 and TRBJ2-3; TRBD2 matches 14 bases. TRBV6-7 is given ORF status, its function remaining uncertain. The length of the CDR3 is 16 residues. Germline trimming cut 4 bases from V and 5 bases from J; bases unmatched to any gene: 5. The CDR3 loop is CASSLIGLAGGDTQYF. The DNA for the CDR3 is TGTGCCAGCAGTTTGATAGGACTAGCGGGGGGAGATACGCAGTATTTT.

This clone was seen a handful of times. This rearrangement joins TRBV19 to TRBJ2-1; D possibly corresponds to TRBD2 (6 bases). Trimming took off 7 bases at V and 4 bases at J, with 14 bases between the two ends. Germline V gene data show CDR1 as LNHDA and CDR2 as SQIVND (reference sequence). This CDR3 is 14 amino acids long. CDR3 protein: CASMKGGQYNEQFF. In DNA, the CDR3 is TGTGCCAGTATGAAGGGAGGACAATACAATGAGCAGTTCTTC.

This chain uses TRBV30 with TRBJ1-2, with D possibly matching TRBD1 (6 bases). Germline assignment: CDR1 GTSNPN and CDR2 SVGIG (reference sequence). The CDR3 is made up of 12 amino acids. With 7 bases removed from V and 8 bases from J, the gap between germline ends came to 17 bases. This chain's CDR3 is CALHGGGDGYTF. As DNA, the CDR3 is TGTGCCTTACACGGAGGGGGGGACGGCTACACCTTC.

V gene TRBV2 combines with J gene TRBJ2-7; 8 bases are shared with TRBD2. The CDR3 length is 13 residues. Trimming took 10 bases from V and 1 from J; bases not matched to a gene: 6. CDR1 SNHLY and CDR2 FYNNEI come from the germline V gene. CDR3 nucleotides: TGTGCCACGCGTTCGGGGGGGTCCTACGAGCAGTACTTC. Translation: CATRSGGSYEQYF.

The genes are TRBV10-3 and TRBJ2-7; D is possibly TRBD1 (6 bases). V lost 2 bases, J lost 7 bases, and 12 bases lay in between. CDR1 and CDR2 from the germline V gene are ENHRY and SYGVKD. This CDR3 contains 13 residues. CDR3 sequence reads: CAISEKQGYEQYF. The CDR3 bases are TGTGCCATCAGTGAGAAACAGGGATATGAGCAGTACTTC.

J is TRBJ2-5 and V is TRBV7-6; a possible D gene is TRBD2 (6 bases). Germline-derived CDR1 and CDR2 are SGHVS and FNYEAQ. This CDR3 is 13 amino acids long. Trimming took off 5 bases at V and 3 bases at J, with 10 bases between the two ends. The DNA of the CDR3 is TGTGCCAGCAGCCGTAGCGGCAAAGAGACCCAGTACTTC. As protein: CASSRSGKETQYF.

As to this clone: The germline gene is not matched at one end of the junction; a read error may be the cause. The CDR3 DNA reads as TGCGTCAGCAGCCTGGACAGGGGCGCTACCTATGGCTACACCTTC. It translates to CVSSLDRGATYGYTF. The chain links TRBV5-1 to TRBJ1-2; the match to TRBD1 covers 9 bases. The CDR3 covers 15 residues. In germline, CDR1 is SGHRS, CDR2 YFSETQ.

This clone has more than one count but fewer than ten. The chain links TRBV6-5 to TRBJ2-7; D uncertain. CDR1 is MNHEY and CDR2 is SVGAGI in the germline V gene. V lost 3 bases and J 2 bases, leaving 8 bases between the germline ends. CDR3 size: 13 residues. The CDR3 DNA is TGTGCCAGCAGTTATCGACATGCCTACGAGCAGTACTTC. Its protein is CASSYRHAYEQYF.

This clone occurred a few times. J is TRBJ1-5 and V is TRBV2; a possible D gene is TRBD1 (5 bases). Germline V gene data show CDR1 as SNHLY and CDR2 as FYNNEI. The V gene lost 8 bases and the J gene lost 2 bases, with 10 bases spanning the gap. The CDR3 is 13 amino acids. The CDR3 nucleotides read TGTGCCAGCGCTTGGGGGGGCAATCAGCCCCAGCATTTT. Translated, it gives CASAWGGNQPQHF.

The rearrangement joins TRBV9 to TRBJ1-2, with D maybe TRBD1 (6 bases). This CDR3 has 16 residues. The V end lost 0 bases, the J end lost 8 bases, and 20 bases lay between the germline ends. CDR1 SGDLS and CDR2 YYNGEE come from the germline V gene. The CDR3 here is CASSVDVWGRGLGYTF. The DNA for the CDR3 is TGTGCCAGCAGCGTAGACGTCTGGGGCAGGGGCCTCGGCTACACCTTC.

This clone was detected a few times. This chain connects TRBV6-5 to TRBJ2-1; D is possibly TRBD1 (5 bases). CDR1 is MNHEY and CDR2 is SVGAGI in the germline V gene. With 5 bases removed from V and 0 bases from J, the gap between germline ends came to 11 bases. The CDR3 sequence is 15 residues long. This CDR3 reads CASSPTDSSYNEQFF. In nucleotides, the CDR3 is TGTGCCAGCAGTCCCACCGACAGCTCCTACAATGAGCAGTTCTTC.

The chain joins TRBV6-6 to TRBJ1-2; TRBD1 agrees at 12 bases. Germline trimming cut 7 bases from V and 7 bases from J; bases unmatched to any gene: 4. This CDR3 has 13 residues. The germline CDR1 and CDR2 sequences are MNHNY and SVGAGI (reference sequence). In nucleotides, the CDR3 is TGTGCCAGCACCGGGACAGGGGGCTTTGGCTACACCTTC. Its translation: CASTGTGGFGYTF.

This rearrangement joins TRBV27 to TRBJ1-2; 10 nucleotides line up with TRBD1. Germline V gives CDR1 MNHEY, CDR2 SMNVEV (reference sequence). Losses at the gene ends were 4 bases for V and 7 bases for J; bases not matched to a gene: 6. The CDR3 runs 14 residues. The CDR3 DNA follows: TGTGCCAGCAGTTGGGGGACAGGGGTATCTGGCTACACCTTC. Residues: CASSWGTGVSGYTF.

This chain connects TRBV18 to TRBJ2-6; D gene ambiguous. The germline V gene encodes CDR1 KGHSH and CDR2 LQKENI. The CDR3 spans 14 residues. V lost 0 bases and J lost 2, with 2 bases in between. CDR3 residues: CASSPPTGANVLTF. In DNA form, the CDR3 reads TGTGCCAGCTCACCACCTACTGGGGCCAACGTCCTGACTTTC. Filled out from reference TRBV18 and TRBJ2-6, the complete variable domain reads NAGVMQNPRHLVRRRGQEARLRCSPMKGHSHVYWYRQLPEEGLKFMVYLQKENIIDESGMPKERFSAEFPKEGPSILRIQQVVRGDSAAYFCASSPPTGANVLTFGAGSRLTVL.

As concerns this clone: Other DNA sequences of this sample code for an identical CDR3. In DNA form, the CDR3 reads TGTGCCAGCAGCCTAGAGGGAGGACGGGCCCAAGAGACCCAGTACTTC. Translated: CASSLEGGRAQETQYF. The chain links TRBV13 to TRBJ2-5, with a tentative D call TRBD2 (6 bases). Germline V gene sequence: CDR1 PRHDT, CDR2 FYEKMQ (reference sequence). The CDR3 runs 16 residues. Trimming took 5 bases from V and 1 from J, leaving 17 bases between them.